This T cell receptor beta chain was recovered during a study of blood T cell repertoires in COVID-19. The CDR3 runs to 15 residues. The V and J ends lost 0 bases and 8 bases, in that order; junction bases with no gene match: 5. The germline V gene has CDR1 SGDLS and CDR2 YYNGEE. TCRdb's table, derived via immunoSEQ multiplex PCR, lists solely in-frame clones and lacks some. The sample holds about 42,000 clones; about three quarters are singletons and the top ten take about 9%. The TCR originated in a man in his 70s with active or convalescent COVID-19. The chain joins TRBV9 to TRBJ1-6; TRBD1 matches at 7 bases. The sample consisted of peripheral blood. The chain's CDR3 is CASSVGQGRDSPLHF. CDR3 sequence (DNA): TGTGCCAGCAGCGTAGGACAGGGTAGAGATTCACCCCTCCACTTT.